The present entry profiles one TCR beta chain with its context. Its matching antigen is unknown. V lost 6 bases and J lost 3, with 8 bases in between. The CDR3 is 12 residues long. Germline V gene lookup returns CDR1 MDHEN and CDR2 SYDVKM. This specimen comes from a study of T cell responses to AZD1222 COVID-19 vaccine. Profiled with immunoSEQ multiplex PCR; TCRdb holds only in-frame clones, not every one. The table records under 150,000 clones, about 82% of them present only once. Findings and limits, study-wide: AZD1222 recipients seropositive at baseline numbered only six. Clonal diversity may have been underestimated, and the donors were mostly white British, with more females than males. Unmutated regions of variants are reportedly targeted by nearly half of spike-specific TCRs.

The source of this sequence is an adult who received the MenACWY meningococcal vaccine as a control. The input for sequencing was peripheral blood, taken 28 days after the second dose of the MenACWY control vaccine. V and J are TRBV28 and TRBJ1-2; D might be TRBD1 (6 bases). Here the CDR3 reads CASSRTDYGYTF. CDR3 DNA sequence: TGTGCCAGCAGCCGGACAGACTATGGCTACACCTTC.